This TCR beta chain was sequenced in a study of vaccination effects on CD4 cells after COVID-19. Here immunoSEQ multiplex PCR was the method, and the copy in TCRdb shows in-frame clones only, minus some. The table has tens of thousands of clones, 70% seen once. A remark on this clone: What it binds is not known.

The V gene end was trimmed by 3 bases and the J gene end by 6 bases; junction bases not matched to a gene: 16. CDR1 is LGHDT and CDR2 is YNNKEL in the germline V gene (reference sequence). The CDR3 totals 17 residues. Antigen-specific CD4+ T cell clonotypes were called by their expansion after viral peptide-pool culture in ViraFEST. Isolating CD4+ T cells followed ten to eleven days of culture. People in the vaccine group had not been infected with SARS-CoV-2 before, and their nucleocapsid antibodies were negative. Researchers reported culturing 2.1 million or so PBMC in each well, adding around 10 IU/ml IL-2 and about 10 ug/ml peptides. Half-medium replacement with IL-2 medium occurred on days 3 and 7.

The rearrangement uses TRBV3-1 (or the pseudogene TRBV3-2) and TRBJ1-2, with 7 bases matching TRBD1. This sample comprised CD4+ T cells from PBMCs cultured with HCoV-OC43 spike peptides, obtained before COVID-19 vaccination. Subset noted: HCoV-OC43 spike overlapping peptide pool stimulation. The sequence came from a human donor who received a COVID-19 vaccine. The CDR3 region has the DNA TGTGCCAGCAGCCACCTAACCCGAGGGGGCAATGGGGATGGCTACACCTTC. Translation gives CASSHLTRGGNGDGYTF.